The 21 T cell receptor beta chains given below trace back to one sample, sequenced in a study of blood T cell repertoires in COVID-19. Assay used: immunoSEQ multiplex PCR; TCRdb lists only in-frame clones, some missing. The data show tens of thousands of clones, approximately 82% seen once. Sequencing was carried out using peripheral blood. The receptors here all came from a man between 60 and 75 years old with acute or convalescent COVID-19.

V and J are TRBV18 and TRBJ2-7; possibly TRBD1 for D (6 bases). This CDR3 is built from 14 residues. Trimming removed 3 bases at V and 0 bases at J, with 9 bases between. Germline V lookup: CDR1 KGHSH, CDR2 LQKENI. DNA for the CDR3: TGTGCCAGCTCACCCGACAGGCCCTCCTACGAGCAGTACTTC. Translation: CASSPDRPSYEQYF.

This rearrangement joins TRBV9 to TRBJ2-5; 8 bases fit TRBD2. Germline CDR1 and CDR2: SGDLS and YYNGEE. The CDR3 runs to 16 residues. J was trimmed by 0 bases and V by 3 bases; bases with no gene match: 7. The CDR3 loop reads CASSGAQLADQETQYF. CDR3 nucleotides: TGTGCCAGCAGCGGGGCGCAACTAGCGGACCAAGAGACCCAGTACTTC. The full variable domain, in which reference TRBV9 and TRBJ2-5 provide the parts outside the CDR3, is DSGVTQTPKHLITATGQRVTLRCSPRSGDLSVYWYQQSLDQGLQFLIQYYNGEERAKGNILERFSAQQFPDLHSELNLSSLELGDSALYFCASSGAQLADQETQYFGPGTRLLVL.

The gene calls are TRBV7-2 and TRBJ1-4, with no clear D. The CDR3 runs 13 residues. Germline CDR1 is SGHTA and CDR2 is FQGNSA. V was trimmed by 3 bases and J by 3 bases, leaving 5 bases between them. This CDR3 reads CASSLQSNEKLFF. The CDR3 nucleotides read TGTGCCAGCAGCTTGCAGTCTAATGAAAAACTGTTTTTT.

This CDR3 reads CASSSSGGASFGVDEQYF. In DNA form, the CDR3 reads TGTGCCAGCAGCTCTAGCGGGGGGGCCTCTTTTGGGGTCGACGAGCAGTACTTC. The chain uses TRBV7-8 and TRBJ2-7; 12 bases line up with TRBD2. Germline-derived CDR1 and CDR2 are SGHVS and FQNEAQ. The CDR3 consists of 18 residues. Trimming cost V 4 bases and J 5 bases; bases outside gene matches: 15.

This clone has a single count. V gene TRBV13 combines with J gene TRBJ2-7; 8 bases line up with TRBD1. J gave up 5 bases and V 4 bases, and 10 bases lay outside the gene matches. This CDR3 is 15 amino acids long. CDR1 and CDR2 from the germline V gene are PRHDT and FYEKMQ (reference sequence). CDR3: CASSSPLDRVNEQYF. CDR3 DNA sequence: TGTGCCAGCAGCTCTCCCTTGGACAGGGTGAACGAGCAGTACTTC.

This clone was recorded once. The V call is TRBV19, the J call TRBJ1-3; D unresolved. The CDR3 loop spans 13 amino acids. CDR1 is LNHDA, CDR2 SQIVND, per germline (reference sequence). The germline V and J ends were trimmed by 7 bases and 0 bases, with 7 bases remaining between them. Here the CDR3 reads CASISGSGNTIYF. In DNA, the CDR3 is TGTGCCAGTATATCGGGCTCTGGAAACACCATATATTTT.

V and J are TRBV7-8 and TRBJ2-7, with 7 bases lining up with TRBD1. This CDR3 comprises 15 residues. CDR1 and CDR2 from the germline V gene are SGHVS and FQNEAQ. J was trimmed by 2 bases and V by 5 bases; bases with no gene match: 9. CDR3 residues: CASSPLRTGPYEQYF. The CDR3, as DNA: TGTGCCAGCAGCCCTCTTAGGACAGGTCCCTACGAGCAGTACTTC.

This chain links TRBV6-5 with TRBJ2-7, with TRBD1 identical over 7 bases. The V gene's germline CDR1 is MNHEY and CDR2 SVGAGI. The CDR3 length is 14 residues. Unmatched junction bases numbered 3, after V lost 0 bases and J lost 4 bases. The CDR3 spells CASSYSGTAYEQYF. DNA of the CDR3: TGTGCCAGCAGTTACTCGGGGACAGCTTACGAGCAGTACTTC.

CDR3 residues: CASSLGQAPYNSPLHF. The CDR3 DNA reads TGCGCCAGCAGCTTGGGCCAGGCCCCCTATAATTCACCCCTCCACTTT. The chain carries TRBV5-1 and TRBJ1-6; D unresolved. CDR1 is SGHRS and CDR2 is YFSETQ in the germline V gene. Trimming took 0 bases from V and 2 from J, leaving 9 bases between them. The CDR3 has 16 residues.

The CDR3 reads CASSPGVPGQGGNTIYF. DNA of the CDR3: TGTGCCAGCTCACCCGGGGTTCCGGGACAGGGTGGAAACACCATATATTTT. The gene calls are TRBV18 and TRBJ1-3; 9 bases map to TRBD1. This CDR3 contains 17 residues. The germline gives CDR1 KGHSH, CDR2 LQKENI. After removal of 3 bases from V and 3 bases from J, the junction contained 9 bases not matched to a gene.

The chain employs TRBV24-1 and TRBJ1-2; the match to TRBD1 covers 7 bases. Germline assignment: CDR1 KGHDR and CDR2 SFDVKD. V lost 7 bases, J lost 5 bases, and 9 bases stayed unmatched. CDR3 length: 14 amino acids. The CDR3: CATSPTGSGYGYTF. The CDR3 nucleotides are TGTGCCACCAGCCCGACAGGGTCCGGTTATGGCTACACCTTC.

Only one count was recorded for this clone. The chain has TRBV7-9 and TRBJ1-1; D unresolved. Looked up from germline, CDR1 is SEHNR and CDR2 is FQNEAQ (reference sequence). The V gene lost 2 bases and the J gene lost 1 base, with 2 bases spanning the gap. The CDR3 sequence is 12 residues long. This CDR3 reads CASSLQNTEAFF. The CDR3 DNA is TGTGCCAGCAGCTTACAGAACACTGAAGCTTTCTTT.

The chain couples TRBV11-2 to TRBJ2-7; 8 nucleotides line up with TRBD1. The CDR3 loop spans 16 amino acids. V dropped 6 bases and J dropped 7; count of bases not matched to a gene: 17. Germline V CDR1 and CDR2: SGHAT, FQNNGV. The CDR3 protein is CASRLQGAAVVGEQYF. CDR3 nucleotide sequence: TGTGCCAGCAGACTGCAGGGGGCCGCCGTGGTGGGAGAGCAGTACTTC.

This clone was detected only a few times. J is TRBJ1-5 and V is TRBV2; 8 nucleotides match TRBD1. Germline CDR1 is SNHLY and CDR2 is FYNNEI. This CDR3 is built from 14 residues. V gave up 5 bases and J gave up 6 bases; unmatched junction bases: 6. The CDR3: CASSPGQEGQPQHF. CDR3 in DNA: TGTGCCAGCAGTCCGGGACAGGAGGGTCAGCCCCAGCATTTT.

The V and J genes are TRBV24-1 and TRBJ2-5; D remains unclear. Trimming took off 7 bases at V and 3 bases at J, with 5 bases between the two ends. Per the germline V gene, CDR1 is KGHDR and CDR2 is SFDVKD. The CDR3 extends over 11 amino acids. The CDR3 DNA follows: TGTGCCACCAGGGGCGAAGAGACCCAGTACTTC. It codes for CATRGEETQYF.

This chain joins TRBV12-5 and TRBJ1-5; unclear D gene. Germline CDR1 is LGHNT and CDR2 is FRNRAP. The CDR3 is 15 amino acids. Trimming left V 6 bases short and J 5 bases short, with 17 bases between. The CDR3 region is CASGTDPGADQPQHF. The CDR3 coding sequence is TGTGCTAGTGGAACGGACCCTGGAGCGGATCAGCCCCAGCATTTT.

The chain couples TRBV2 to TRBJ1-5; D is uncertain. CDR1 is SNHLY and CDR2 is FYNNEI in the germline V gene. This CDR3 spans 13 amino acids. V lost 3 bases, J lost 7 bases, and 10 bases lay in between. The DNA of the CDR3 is TGTGCCAGCAGTGAGATGAGGCAGCAGCCCCAGCATTTT. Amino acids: CASSEMRQQPQHF.

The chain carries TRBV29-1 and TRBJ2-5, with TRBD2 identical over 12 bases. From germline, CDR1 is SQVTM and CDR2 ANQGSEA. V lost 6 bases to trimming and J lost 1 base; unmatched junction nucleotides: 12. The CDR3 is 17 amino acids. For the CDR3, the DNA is TGCAGCGTCAAAGGACTAGCGGGATGGGAGGCCCAAGAGACCCAGTACTTC. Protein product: CSVKGLAGWEAQETQYF.

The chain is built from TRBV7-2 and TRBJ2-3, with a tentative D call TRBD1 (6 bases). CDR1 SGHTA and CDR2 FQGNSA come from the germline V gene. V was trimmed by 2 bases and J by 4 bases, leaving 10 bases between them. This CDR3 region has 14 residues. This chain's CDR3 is CASSLPQGSDTQYF. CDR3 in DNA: TGTGCCAGCAGCTTACCACAGGGCTCAGATACGCAGTATTTT.

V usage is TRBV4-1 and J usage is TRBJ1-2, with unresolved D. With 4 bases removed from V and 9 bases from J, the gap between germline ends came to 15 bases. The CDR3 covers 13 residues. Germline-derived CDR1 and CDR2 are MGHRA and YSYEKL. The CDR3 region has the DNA TGCGCCAGCAGCCCCGCTTTTACTCCCAGCTACACCTTC. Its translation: CASSPAFTPSYTF.

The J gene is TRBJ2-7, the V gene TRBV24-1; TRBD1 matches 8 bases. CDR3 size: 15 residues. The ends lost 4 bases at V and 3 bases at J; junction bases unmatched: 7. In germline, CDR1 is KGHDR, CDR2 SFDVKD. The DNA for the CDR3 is TGTGCCACCAGTGAGGACAGGGAGGTTCTCTACGAGCAGTACTTC. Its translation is CATSEDREVLYEQYF.